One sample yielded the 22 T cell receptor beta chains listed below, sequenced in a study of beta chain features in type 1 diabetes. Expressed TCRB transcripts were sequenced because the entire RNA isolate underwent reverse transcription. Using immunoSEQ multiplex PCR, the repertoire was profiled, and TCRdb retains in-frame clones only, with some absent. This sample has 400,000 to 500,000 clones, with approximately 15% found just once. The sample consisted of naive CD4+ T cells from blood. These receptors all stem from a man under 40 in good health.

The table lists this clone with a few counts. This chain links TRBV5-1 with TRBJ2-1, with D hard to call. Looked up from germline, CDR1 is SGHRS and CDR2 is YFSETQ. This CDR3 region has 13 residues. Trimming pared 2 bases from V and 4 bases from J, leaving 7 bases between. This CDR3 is CASSFNTYNEQFF. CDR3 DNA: TGCGCCAGCAGCTTCAACACATACAATGAGCAGTTCTTC.

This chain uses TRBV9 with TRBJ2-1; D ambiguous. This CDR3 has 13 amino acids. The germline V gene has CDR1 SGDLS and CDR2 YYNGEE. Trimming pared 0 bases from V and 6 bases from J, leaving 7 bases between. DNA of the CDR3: TGTGCCAGCAGCGTAGACCTAGGCAATGAGCAGTTCTTC. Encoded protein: CASSVDLGNEQFF. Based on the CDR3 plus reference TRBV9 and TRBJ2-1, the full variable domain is DSGVTQTPKHLITATGQRVTLRCSPRSGDLSVYWYQQSLDQGLQFLIQYYNGEERAKGNILERFSAQQFPDLHSELNLSSLELGDSALYFCASSVDLGNEQFFGPGTRLTVL.

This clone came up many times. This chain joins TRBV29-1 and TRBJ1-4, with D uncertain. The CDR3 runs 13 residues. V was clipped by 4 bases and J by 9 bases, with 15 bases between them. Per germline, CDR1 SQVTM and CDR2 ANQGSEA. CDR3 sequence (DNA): TGCAGCGTTGGTGCCCCCGCCAGGAAAAAACTGTTTTTT. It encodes CSVGAPARKKLFF.

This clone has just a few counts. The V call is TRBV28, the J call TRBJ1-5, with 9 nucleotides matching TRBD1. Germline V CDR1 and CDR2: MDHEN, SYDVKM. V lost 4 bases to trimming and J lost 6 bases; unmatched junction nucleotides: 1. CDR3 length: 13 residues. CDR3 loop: CASSYRGPQPQHF. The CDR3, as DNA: TGTGCCAGCAGTTACAGGGGGCCTCAGCCCCAGCATTTT.

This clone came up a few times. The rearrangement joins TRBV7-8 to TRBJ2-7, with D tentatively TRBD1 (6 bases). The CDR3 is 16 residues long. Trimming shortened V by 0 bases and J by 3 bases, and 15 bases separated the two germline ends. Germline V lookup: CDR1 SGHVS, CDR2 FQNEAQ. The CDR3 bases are TGTGCCAGCAGCTTAGCCCAAACGAAGACAGGCTACGAGCAGTACGTC. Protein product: CASSLAQTKTGYEQYV.

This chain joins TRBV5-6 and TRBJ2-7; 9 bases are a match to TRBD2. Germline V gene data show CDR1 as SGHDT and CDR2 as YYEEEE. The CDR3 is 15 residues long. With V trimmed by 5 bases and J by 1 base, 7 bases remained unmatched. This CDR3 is CASSGGTSTSYEQYF. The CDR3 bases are TGTGCCAGCAGTGGCGGGACTAGCACTTCCTACGAGCAGTACTTC.

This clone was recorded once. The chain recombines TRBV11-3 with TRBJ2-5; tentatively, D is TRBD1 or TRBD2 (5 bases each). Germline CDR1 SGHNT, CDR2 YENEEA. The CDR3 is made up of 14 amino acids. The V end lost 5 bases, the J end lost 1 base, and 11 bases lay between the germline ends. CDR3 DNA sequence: TGTGCCAGCAGCCGAGGGGCGGGCCAAGAGACCCAGTACTTC. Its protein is CASSRGAGQETQYF.

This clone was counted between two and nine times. In nucleotides, the CDR3 is TGTGCCAGCAGCCCGTTAGGACTAGGTTCTTACGAGCAGTACTTC. Its translation is CASSPLGLGSYEQYF. J is TRBJ2-7 and V is TRBV14, with 7 bases that match TRBD2. The CDR3 runs to 15 residues. V lost 4 bases and J lost 4; bases outside the gene matches: 10. Germline V gene sequence: CDR1 SGHDN, CDR2 FVKESK. Based on the CDR3 plus reference TRBV14 and TRBJ2-7, the full variable domain is EAGVTQFPSHSVIEKGQTVTLRCDPISGHDNLYWYRRVMGKEIKFLLHFVKESKQDESGMPNNRFLAERTGGTYSTLKVQPAELEDSGVYFCASSPLGLGSYEQYFGPGTRLTVT.

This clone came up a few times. CDR3 region: CASSKRDGTTNEKLFF. CDR3 DNA sequence: TGTGCCAGCAGCAAGCGTGACGGGACAACTAATGAAAAACTGTTTTTT. The J gene is TRBJ1-4, the V gene TRBV5-4; D call uncertain. V was cut by 4 bases and J by 0 bases, with 13 bases left in between. This CDR3 comprises 16 residues. The V gene's germline CDR1 is SGHNT and CDR2 YYREEE (reference sequence).

The CDR3 region has the DNA TGTGCCAGCAGTCCCAGAATGTGGGACATTCAGTACTTC. Translating gives CASSPRMWDIQYF. The rearrangement links TRBV6-4 to TRBJ2-4; no clear D. Germline V CDR1 and CDR2: MRHNA, SNTAGT. The V gene lost 5 bases and the J gene lost 8 bases, with 13 bases spanning the gap. The CDR3 length is 13 residues.

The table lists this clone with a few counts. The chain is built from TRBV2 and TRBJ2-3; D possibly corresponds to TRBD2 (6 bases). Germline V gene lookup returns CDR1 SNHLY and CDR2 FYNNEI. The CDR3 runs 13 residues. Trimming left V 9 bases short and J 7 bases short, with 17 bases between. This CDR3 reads CASCYGGAYTQYF. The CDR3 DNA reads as TGTGCCAGTTGTTACGGCGGGGCGTATACGCAGTATTTT.

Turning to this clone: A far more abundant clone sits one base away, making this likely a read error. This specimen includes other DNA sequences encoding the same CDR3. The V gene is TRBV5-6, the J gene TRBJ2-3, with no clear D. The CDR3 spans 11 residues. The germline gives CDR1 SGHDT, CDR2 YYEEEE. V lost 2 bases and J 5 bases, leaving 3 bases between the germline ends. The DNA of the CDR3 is TGTGCCAGCAGCTTAAGAGATACGCAGTATTTT. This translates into CASSLRDTQYF.

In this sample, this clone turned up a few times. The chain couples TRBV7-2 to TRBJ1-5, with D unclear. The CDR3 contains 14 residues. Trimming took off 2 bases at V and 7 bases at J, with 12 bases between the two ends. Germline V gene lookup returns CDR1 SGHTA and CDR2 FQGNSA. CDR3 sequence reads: CASSLRGGEQPQHF. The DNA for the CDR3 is TGTGCCAGCAGCTTAAGAGGAGGTGAACAGCCCCAGCATTTT.

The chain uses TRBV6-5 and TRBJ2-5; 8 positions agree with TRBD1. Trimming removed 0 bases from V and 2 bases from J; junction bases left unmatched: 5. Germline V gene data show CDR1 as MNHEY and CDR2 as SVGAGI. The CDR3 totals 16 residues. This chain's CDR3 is CASSYSLGQEQETQYF. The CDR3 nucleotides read TGTGCCAGCAGTTACTCTCTGGGACAGGAACAAGAGACCCAGTACTTC.

The CDR3 DNA sequence: TGTGCCAGCAGCTTTTCCGAGGACCGGGTAGGGACCCAGTACTTC. Protein product: CASSFSEDRVGTQYF. The chain has TRBV7-4 and TRBJ2-5; D not resolved. This CDR3 has 15 amino acids. CDR1 is SGHVT and CDR2 is SQSDAQ in the germline V gene. V was pared by 3 bases and J by 7 bases, with 18 bases between.

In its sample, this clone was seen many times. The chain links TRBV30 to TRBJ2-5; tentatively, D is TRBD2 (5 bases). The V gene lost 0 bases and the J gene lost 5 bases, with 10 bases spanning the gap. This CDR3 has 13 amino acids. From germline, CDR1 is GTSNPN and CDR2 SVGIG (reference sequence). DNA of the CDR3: TGTGCCTGGAGTGTCACCCGGAGGGAGACCCAGTACTTC. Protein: CAWSVTRRETQYF.

The CDR3 DNA reads TGCGCCAGCAGCCAAGACCGATACGGGGCCAACGTCCTGACTTTC. Its protein is CASSQDRYGANVLTF. This chain uses TRBV4-1 with TRBJ2-6; D is uncertain. Germline V gives CDR1 MGHRA, CDR2 YSYEKL. This CDR3 spans 15 amino acids. Deletions cut 0 bases from V and 4 bases from J, with 7 bases between.

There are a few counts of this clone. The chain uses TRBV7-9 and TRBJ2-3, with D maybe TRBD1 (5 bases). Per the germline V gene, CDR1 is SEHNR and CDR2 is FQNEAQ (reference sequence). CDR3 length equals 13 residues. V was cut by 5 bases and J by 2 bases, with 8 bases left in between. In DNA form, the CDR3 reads TGTGCCAGCAGCGACAGCCCCACAGATACGCAGTATTTT. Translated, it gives CASSDSPTDTQYF.

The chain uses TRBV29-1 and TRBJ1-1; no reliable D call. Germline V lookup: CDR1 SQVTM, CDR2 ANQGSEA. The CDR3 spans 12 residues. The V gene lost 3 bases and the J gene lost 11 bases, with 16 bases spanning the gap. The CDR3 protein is CSVEEEAPVAFF. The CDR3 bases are TGCAGCGTTGAGGAGGAGGCCCCGGTGGCTTTCTTT. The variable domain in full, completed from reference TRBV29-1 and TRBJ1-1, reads SAVISQKPSRDICQRGTSLTIQCQVDSQVTMMFWYRQQPGQSLTLIATANQGSEATYESGFVIDKFPISRPNLTFSTLTVSNMSPEDSSIYLCSVEEEAPVAFFGQGTRLTVV.

The chain's CDR3 is CASSRRTSSTDTQYF. In DNA form, the CDR3 reads TGTGCCAGCAGCCGCCGGACAAGCAGCACAGATACGCAGTATTTT. The chain recombines TRBV9 with TRBJ2-3; weak D call: TRBD1 (5 bases). There are 15 residues in the CDR3. The germline gives CDR1 SGDLS, CDR2 YYNGEE. The V and J ends lost 4 bases and 0 bases respectively, with 12 bases between them.

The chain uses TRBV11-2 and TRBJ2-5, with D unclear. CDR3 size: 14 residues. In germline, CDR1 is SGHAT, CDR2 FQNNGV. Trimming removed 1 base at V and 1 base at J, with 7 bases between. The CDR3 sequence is CASSLGLSQETQYF. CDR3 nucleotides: TGTGCCAGCAGCTTAGGACTTTCCCAAGAGACCCAGTACTTC.

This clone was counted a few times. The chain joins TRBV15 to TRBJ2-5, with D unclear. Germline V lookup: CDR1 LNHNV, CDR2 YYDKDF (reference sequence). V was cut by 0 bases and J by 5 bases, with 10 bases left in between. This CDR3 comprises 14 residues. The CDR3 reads CATSRDHVSETQYF. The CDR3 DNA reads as TGTGCCACCAGCAGAGATCACGTATCCGAGACCCAGTACTTC.